The clone carrying this TCR beta chain was seen many times. TCR beta CDR3 regions were amplified from RNA. During a first-round RT-PCR of the TCR CDR3, the HTBI primer set was used. TCRdb re-called the multiplex PCR reads with MiXCR, one entry per CDR3 protein. Of about 740,000 distinct CDR3 sequences listed, 13% to 15% are singletons. The source of the sample is a study of T cells in Graves' hyperthyroidism and ophthalmopathy. Hyperthyroidism had been newly diagnosed in patients aged 18 to 65, and its duration was under 2 months. This receptor was identified in a young woman with Graves' hyperthyroidism. The sample comprised blood.

CDR3 sequence: CASSLRQGSDEQYF. CDR3 DNA: TGTGCCAGCAGCCTCCGACAGGGGTCCGACGAGCAGTACTTC. V gene TRBV3-1 combines with J gene TRBJ2-7; 8 bases map to TRBD1. Germline values: CDR1 LGHDT, CDR2 YNNKEL (reference sequence). After removal of 4 bases from V and 5 bases from J, the junction contained 7 bases not matched to a gene. This CDR3 spans 14 amino acids.